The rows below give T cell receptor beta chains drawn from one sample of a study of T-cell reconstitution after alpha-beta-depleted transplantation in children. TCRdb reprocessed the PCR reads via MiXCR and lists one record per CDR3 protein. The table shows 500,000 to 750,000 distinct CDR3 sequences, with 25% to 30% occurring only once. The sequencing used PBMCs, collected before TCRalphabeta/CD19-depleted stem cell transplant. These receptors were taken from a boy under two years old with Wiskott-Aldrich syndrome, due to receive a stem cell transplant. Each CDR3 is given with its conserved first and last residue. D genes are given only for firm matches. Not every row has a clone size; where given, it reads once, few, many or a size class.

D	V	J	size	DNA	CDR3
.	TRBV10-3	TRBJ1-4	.	TGTGCCATCAGTGAAAACGCTCCAAAAGCTGAAAAACTGTTTTTT	CAISENAPKAEKLFF
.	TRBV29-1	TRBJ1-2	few	TGCAGCGCCGAAGGGGATACCTATGGCTACACCTTC	CSAEGDTYGYTF
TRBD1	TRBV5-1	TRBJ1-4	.	TGCGCCAGCAGCTTAGGGGACAGGATTAATGAAAAACTGTTTTTT	CASSLGDRINEKLFF
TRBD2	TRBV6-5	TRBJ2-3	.	TGTGCCAGCAGTTACCCGTTACTAGCGGGAGTTAAATATTTT	CASSYPLLAGVKYF
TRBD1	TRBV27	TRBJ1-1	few	TGTGCCAGCAGTTTTGGGACAGGGGGCCAGAGTACTGAAGCTTTCTTT	CASSFGTGGQSTEAFF
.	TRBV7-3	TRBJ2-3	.	TGTGCCAGCAGCTTAATCGGGAGACCAGATACGCAGTATTTT	CASSLIGRPDTQYF
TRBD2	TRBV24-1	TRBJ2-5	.	TGTGCCACCAGTGAACCGACTAGCGGGAGGGCAGAGACCCAGTACTTC	CATSEPTSGRAETQYF
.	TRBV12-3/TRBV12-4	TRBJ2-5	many	TGTGCCAGCAGTTTTGCAGTCCAAGAGACCCAGTACTTC	CASSFAVQETQYF
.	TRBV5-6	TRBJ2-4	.	TGTGCCAGCAGCAATCCTGGAAACATTCAGTACTTC	CASSNPGNIQYF
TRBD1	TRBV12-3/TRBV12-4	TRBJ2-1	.	TGTGCCAGCGGACACCGGGACAGGGTCTACAATGAGCAGTTCTTC	CASGHRDRVYNEQFF
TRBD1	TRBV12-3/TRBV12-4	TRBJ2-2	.	TGTGCCAGCAGTTCGACAGGGATCACTAACACCGGGGAGCTGTTTTTT	CASSSTGITNTGELFF
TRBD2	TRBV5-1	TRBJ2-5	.	TGCGCCAGCAGCTTGCCGATTCGGACCGCGGGGGGGAAAGAGACCCAGTACTTC	CASSLPIRTAGGKETQYF
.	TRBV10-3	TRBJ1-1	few	TGTGCCATCAGTGCCAACACTGAAGCTTTCTTT	CAISANTEAFF
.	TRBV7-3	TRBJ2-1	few	TGTGCCAGCAGCTCCCGGGGACCCAATGAGCAGTTCTTC	CASSSRGPNEQFF
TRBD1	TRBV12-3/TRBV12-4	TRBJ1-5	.	TGTGCCAGCTCCAGGGGGCATCAGCCCCAGCATTTT	CASSRGHQPQHF
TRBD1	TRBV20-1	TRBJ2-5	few	TGCAGCCCAAAGACAGGGGTGCAAGAGACCCAGTACTTC	CSPKTGVQETQYF
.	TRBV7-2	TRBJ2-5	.	TGTGCCAGCAGCCTCTCTGGAGGGGGCTTAGGAGAGACCCAGTACTTC	CASSLSGGGLGETQYF
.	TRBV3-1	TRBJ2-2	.	TGTGCCAGCAGCCCCCTTTGGGGCACCGGGGAGCTGTTTTTT	CASSPLWGTGELFF
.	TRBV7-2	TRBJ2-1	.	TGTGCCAGCAGCTTAGATCCGTATGAGCAGTTCTTC	CASSLDPYEQFF
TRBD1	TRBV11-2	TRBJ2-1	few	TGTGCCAGCAGCTTTGGGGGACAGGGCTACAATGAGCAGTTCTTC	CASSFGGQGYNEQFF
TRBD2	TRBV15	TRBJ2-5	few	TGTGCCACCAGCAAGAGACTCGGGACTAGCGGGTTTTATCGGGAGACCCAGTACTTC	CATSKRLGTSGFYRETQYF
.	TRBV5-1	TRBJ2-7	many	TGCGCCAGCAGCTTAGACTACTCCTACGAGCAGTACTTC	CASSLDYSYEQYF
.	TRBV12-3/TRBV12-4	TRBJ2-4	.	TGTGCCAGCAGTTTCAGCAGCTCCAAAAACATTCAGTACTTC	CASSFSSSKNIQYF
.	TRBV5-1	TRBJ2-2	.	TGCGCCAGCTACCCCGAGCTCAACACCGGGGAGCTGTTTTTT	CASYPELNTGELFF
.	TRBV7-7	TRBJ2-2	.	TGTGCCAGCAGCCCATCTAGACTTAGCAACACCGGGGAGCTGTTTTTT	CASSPSRLSNTGELFF
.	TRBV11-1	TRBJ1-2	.	TGTGCCAGCAGCTTAGGACAGGACTATGGCTACACCTTC	CASSLGQDYGYTF
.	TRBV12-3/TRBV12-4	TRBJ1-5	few	TGTGCCAGCAGTTCTTTTAATCAGCCCCAGCATTTT	CASSSFNQPQHF
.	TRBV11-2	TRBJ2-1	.	TGTGCCAGCAGAACCCGTCGGGGGAGCTCCTACAATGAGCAGTTCTTC	CASRTRRGSSYNEQFF
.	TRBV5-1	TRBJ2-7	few	TGCGCCAGCAGCCCGGCCCGGGGCTCCTACGAGCAGTACTTC	CASSPARGSYEQYF
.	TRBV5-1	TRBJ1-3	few	TGCGCCAGCAGCCAGGGACAAAAGGCTGGAAACACCATATATTTT	CASSQGQKAGNTIYF
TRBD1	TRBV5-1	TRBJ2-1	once	TGCGCCAGCAGCCCGAGGGGACAGCGAGGGCCCTACAATGAGCAGTTCTTC	CASSPRGQRGPYNEQFF
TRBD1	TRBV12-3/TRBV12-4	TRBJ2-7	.	TGTGCCAGCAGAATAGGGGGGACAGGGGAGTCGGGGAAGCAGTACTTC	CASRIGGTGESGKQYF
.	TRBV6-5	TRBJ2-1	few	TGTGCCAGCAGTTCTCGACCAAGGGACAATGAGCAGTTCTTC	CASSSRPRDNEQFF
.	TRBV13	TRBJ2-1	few	TGTGCCAGCAGCTTAGGAGTGGGCGAATACAATGAGCAGTTCTTC	CASSLGVGEYNEQFF
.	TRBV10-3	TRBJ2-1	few	TGTGCCATCACGGGACACCTCTACAATGAGCAGTTCTTC	CAITGHLYNEQFF
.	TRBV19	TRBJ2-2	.	TGTGCCAGTAGGGGGCGAGTGAACACCGGGGAGCTGTTTTTT	CASRGRVNTGELFF
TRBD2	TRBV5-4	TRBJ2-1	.	TGTGCCAGCAGCTTGAAGAGCGGGAGCTTAAATGAGCAGTTCTTC	CASSLKSGSLNEQFF
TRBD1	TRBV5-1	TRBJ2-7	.	TGCGCCAGCAGCCTAGACAGGGGTATGCGGGAGCAGTACTTC	CASSLDRGMREQYF
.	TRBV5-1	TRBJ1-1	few	TGCGCCAGCAGCCCTCCGGGACTACCTGAAGCTTTCTTT	CASSPPGLPEAFF